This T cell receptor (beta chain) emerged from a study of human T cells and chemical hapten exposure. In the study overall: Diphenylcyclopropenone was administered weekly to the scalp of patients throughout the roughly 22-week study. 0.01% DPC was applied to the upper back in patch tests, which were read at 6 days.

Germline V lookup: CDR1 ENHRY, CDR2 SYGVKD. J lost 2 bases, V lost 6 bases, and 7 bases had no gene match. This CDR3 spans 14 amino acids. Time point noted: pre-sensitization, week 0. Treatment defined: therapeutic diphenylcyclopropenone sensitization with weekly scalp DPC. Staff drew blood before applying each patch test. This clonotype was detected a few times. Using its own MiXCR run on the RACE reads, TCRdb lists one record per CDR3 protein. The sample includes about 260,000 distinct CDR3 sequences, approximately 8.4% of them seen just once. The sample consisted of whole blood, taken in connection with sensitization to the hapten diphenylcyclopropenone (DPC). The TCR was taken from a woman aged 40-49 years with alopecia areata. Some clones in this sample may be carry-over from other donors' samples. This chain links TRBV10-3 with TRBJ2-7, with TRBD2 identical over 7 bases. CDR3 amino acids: CAISGTTKPYEQYF. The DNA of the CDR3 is TGTGCCATCAGCGGGACTACCAAACCCTACGAGCAGTACTTC.